Listed here are 31 T cell receptor beta chains from one sample, sequenced in a study of blood T cell repertoires in COVID-19. Clones were read by immunoSEQ multiplex PCR, and TCRdb kept only the in-frame ones, dropping some. The data contain 100,000 or so clones, approximately 87% of them singletons. The sample taken for sequencing was peripheral blood. The receptors originated from a woman aged 30 to 39 with acute or convalescent COVID-19.

This chain connects TRBV11-2 to TRBJ2-5; 8 bases agree with TRBD2. The V and J ends lost 0 bases and 2 bases, in that order; junction bases with no gene match: 8. The germline gives CDR1 SGHAT, CDR2 FQNNGV. The CDR3 sequence is 17 residues long. The CDR3 spells CASSLDRTGGNQETQYF. The CDR3 DNA is TGTGCCAGCAGCTTAGATCGAACGGGGGGGAATCAAGAGACCCAGTACTTC.

The J gene is TRBJ2-3, the V gene TRBV27; possibly TRBD1 for D (7 bases). This CDR3 contains 16 residues. V lost 4 bases and J 0 bases, leaving 14 bases between the germline ends. CDR1 is MNHEY, CDR2 SMNVEV, per germline (reference sequence). The CDR3 DNA sequence: TGTGCCAGCAGTTCCGGAGGGGGCGGGAGCACAGATACGCAGTATTTT. The encoded protein is CASSSGGGGSTDTQYF.

CDR3 in DNA: TGTGCCAGCAGCTTAACGGGGGGGCCCTATGAGCAGTTCTTC. Residues: CASSLTGGPYEQFF. The chain joins TRBV7-2 to TRBJ2-1, with 8 bases fitting TRBD2. Germline V CDR1 and CDR2: SGHTA, FQGNSA. V shed 2 bases, J shed 8 bases, and the junction held 5 bases outside the gene matches. CDR3 length: 14 amino acids. Together with reference TRBV7-2 and TRBJ2-1, the CDR3 gives the full variable domain: GAGVSQSPSNKVTEKGKDVELRCDPISGHTALYWYRQSLGQGLEFLIYFQGNSAPDKSGLPSDRFSAERTGGSVSTLTIQRTQQEDSAVYLCASSLTGGPYEQFFGPGTRLTVL.

The genes are TRBV28 and TRBJ1-1; perhaps TRBD1 as D (6 bases). CDR3 length equals 14 residues. The germline V and J ends were trimmed by 2 bases and 1 base, with 8 bases remaining between them. Looked up from germline, CDR1 is MDHEN and CDR2 is SYDVKM. Here the CDR3 reads CASSLPTGNTEAFF. As DNA, the CDR3 is TGTGCCAGCAGTTTACCGACAGGGAACACTGAAGCTTTCTTT. The whole variable domain, remainder taken from reference TRBV28 and TRBJ1-1, is DVKVTQSSRYLVKRTGEKVFLECVQDMDHENMFWYRQDPGLGLRLIYFSYDVKMKEKGDIPEGYSVSREKKERFSLILESASTNQTSMYLCASSLPTGNTEAFFGQGTRLTVV.

The chain uses TRBV28 and TRBJ2-7; D ambiguous. The CDR3 sequence is 14 residues long. The germline gives CDR1 MDHEN, CDR2 SYDVKM. Between the trimmed V and J ends, which lost 6 bases and 2 bases, there was a span of 14 bases. The CDR3 DNA reads TGTGCCAGCAGCCCGGTAGCCAGAACCTACGAGCAGTACTTC. This codes for CASSPVARTYEQYF.

The chain is built from TRBV3-1 (or the pseudogene TRBV3-2) and TRBJ1-6; D remains unclear. CDR1 and CDR2 from the germline V gene are LGHDT and YNNKEL (reference sequence). The CDR3 runs to 13 residues. Between the trimmed V and J ends, which lost 1 base and 5 bases, there was a span of 3 bases. This chain's CDR3 is CASSQANNSPLHF. The DNA of the CDR3 is TGTGCCAGCAGCCAAGCAAATAATTCACCCCTCCACTTT.

The V gene is TRBV7-8, the J gene TRBJ1-1, with D tentatively TRBD1 (5 bases). The germline CDR1 and CDR2 sequences are SGHVS and FQNEAQ. The CDR3 runs 15 residues. V was clipped by 1 base and J by 0 bases, with 9 bases between them. CDR3 sequence (DNA): TGTGCCAGCAGCTTAGAGGCCAGGGTGAACACTGAAGCTTTCTTT. It yields the protein CASSLEARVNTEAFF.

CDR3 residues: CASSLFAGRDQPQHF. The CDR3 coding sequence is TGTGCCAGCAGCTTATTCGCAGGGAGGGATCAGCCCCAGCATTTT. This rearrangement joins TRBV7-8 to TRBJ1-5, with D possibly matching TRBD1 (5 bases). Germline lookup yields CDR1 SGHVS and CDR2 FQNEAQ. V lost 2 bases, J lost 5 bases, and 13 bases lay in between. The CDR3 covers 15 residues.

This chain connects TRBV28 to TRBJ1-1, with D unresolved. From germline, CDR1 is MDHEN and CDR2 SYDVKM. This CDR3 has 13 amino acids. Trimming cost V 4 bases and J 5 bases, with 11 bases left between them. CDR3 DNA sequence: TGTGCCAGCAGTTCCCCCGGAGGGACTGAAGCTTTCTTT. The encoded protein is CASSSPGGTEAFF.

The chain carries TRBV9 and TRBJ1-3; 7 bases align to TRBD1. V was pared by 0 bases and J by 4 bases, with 7 bases of the junction left unmatched. The CDR3 sequence is 16 residues long. CDR1 SGDLS and CDR2 YYNGEE come from the germline V gene. The CDR3 DNA follows: TGTGCCAGCAGCGTAGGAGGAGGGGGCAGCGGAAACACCATATATTTT. Amino acids: CASSVGGGGSGNTIYF.

The chain's CDR3 is CASSSGLDQPQHF. The CDR3 nucleotides read TGTGCCAGCAGCTCGGGACTGGATCAGCCCCAGCATTTT. The rearrangement links TRBV5-5 to TRBJ1-5, with TRBD1 as a possible D gene (5 bases). The CDR3 consists of 13 residues. Germline CDR1 reads SGHKS; CDR2 reads YYEKEE (reference sequence). Between the trimmed V and J ends, which lost 3 bases and 5 bases, there was a span of 9 bases.

V usage is TRBV5-1 and J usage is TRBJ2-3; possibly TRBD1 for D (6 bases). The CDR3 has 15 amino acids. The V end was cut by 2 bases, the J end by 6 bases, with 16 bases between. The germline V gene encodes CDR1 SGHRS and CDR2 YFSETQ. CDR3 region: CASSFSSLGADTQYF. CDR3 DNA sequence: TGCGCCAGCAGCTTCTCTAGTCTGGGGGCGGATACGCAGTATTTT.

The V gene is TRBV19, the J gene TRBJ1-5; D not certain. The CDR3 spans 9 residues. Germline V gene lookup returns CDR1 LNHDA and CDR2 SQIVND (reference sequence). V was cut by 9 bases and J by 11 bases, with 8 bases left in between. Written as DNA, the CDR3 is TGTGCCAGCGAGAAGACCCAGCATTTT. This gives the protein CASEKTQHF.

V usage is TRBV3-1 (or the pseudogene TRBV3-2) and J usage is TRBJ1-5, with D unresolved. The CDR3 runs to 13 residues. Germline V gives CDR1 LGHDT, CDR2 YNNKEL (reference sequence). Trimming took 1 base from V and 3 from J, leaving 4 bases between them. The DNA for the CDR3 is TGTGCCAGCAGCCAAGGTCACAATCAGCCCCAGCATTTT. Translated: CASSQGHNQPQHF.

The genes are TRBV11-2 and TRBJ2-1, with TRBD2 matching 10 bases. Germline trimming cut 5 bases from V and 2 bases from J; bases unmatched to any gene: 3. The CDR3 runs to 15 residues. Germline CDR1 is SGHAT and CDR2 is FQNNGV. CDR3 nucleotides: TGTGCCAGCAGCCCTAGCGGGAGTACCTACAATGAGCAGTTCTTC. Encoded protein: CASSPSGSTYNEQFF.

This chain connects TRBV7-9 to TRBJ2-1; no clear D. The V gene's germline CDR1 is SEHNR and CDR2 FQNEAQ (reference sequence). V was trimmed by 5 bases and J by 5 bases, leaving 19 bases between them. The CDR3 contains 16 residues. The CDR3 loop is CASSPPVGSEDNEQFF. The CDR3, as DNA: TGTGCCAGCAGCCCCCCGGTCGGGTCCGAAGACAATGAGCAGTTCTTC.

The chain joins TRBV5-6 to TRBJ2-7, with 8 bases identical to TRBD1. The germline V gene has CDR1 SGHDT and CDR2 YYEEEE. The CDR3 spans 13 residues. J gave up 6 bases and V 5 bases, and 7 bases lay outside the gene matches. CDR3: CASSYRGEREQYF. The CDR3 bases are TGTGCCAGCAGTTACAGGGGGGAACGCGAGCAGTACTTC.

This clone was detected only once. The J gene is TRBJ2-7, the V gene TRBV3-1 (or the pseudogene TRBV3-2); D gene uncertain. V lost 1 base and J 4 bases, leaving 8 bases between the germline ends. The CDR3 is 13 amino acids. The V gene's germline CDR1 is LGHDT and CDR2 YNNKEL (reference sequence). In DNA, the CDR3 is TGTGCCAGCAGCCAAGTCTACGGTTACGAGCAGTACTTC. Translated, it gives CASSQVYGYEQYF.

The chain joins TRBV24-1 to TRBJ2-3; D is possibly TRBD1 (6 bases). The V and J ends lost 4 bases and 10 bases respectively, with 17 bases between them. The CDR3 runs 14 residues. The germline V gene has CDR1 KGHDR and CDR2 SFDVKD. The CDR3 DNA follows: TGTGCCACCAGTGACGCATCTCGGACAGAGGCGCAGTATTTT. This gives the protein CATSDASRTEAQYF.

This clone is a singleton in its sample. The rearrangement joins TRBV30 to TRBJ1-6; a possible D gene is TRBD1 (6 bases). Between the trimmed V and J ends, which lost 4 bases and 7 bases, there was a span of 14 bases. Per the germline V gene, CDR1 is GTSNPN and CDR2 is SVGIG (reference sequence). This CDR3 contains 14 residues. In DNA form, the CDR3 reads TGTGCCTGGATCAAGACAGGTCAAAATTCACCCCTCCACTTT. This gives the protein CAWIKTGQNSPLHF.

The chain combines TRBV6-5 with TRBJ1-1; D may be TRBD1 (5 bases). V was clipped by 4 bases and J by 4 bases, with 10 bases between them. Germline-derived CDR1 and CDR2 are MNHEY and SVGAGI. The CDR3 is 13 residues long. The CDR3, as DNA: TGTGCCAGCAGTTCGTACAGGTCCACTGAAGCTTTCTTT. As protein: CASSSYRSTEAFF.

The V call is TRBV9, the J call TRBJ1-2, with D perhaps TRBD1 (5 bases). V lost 0 bases and J lost 3, with 12 bases in between. The CDR3 sequence is 15 residues long. Germline V CDR1 and CDR2: SGDLS, YYNGEE. The CDR3 DNA reads as TGTGCCAGCAGCGTAGGAGGGGCGGGGGACTATGGCTACACCTTC. It translates to CASSVGGAGDYGYTF.

V usage is TRBV7-3 and J usage is TRBJ2-1; 9 nucleotides line up with TRBD2. The V gene end was trimmed by 5 bases and the J gene end by 3 bases; junction bases not matched to a gene: 11. The CDR3 sequence is 17 residues long. Germline CDR1 is SGHTA and CDR2 is FQGTGA. The CDR3, as DNA: TGTGCCAGCAGCGCCGGTGGGAGTAGCGGGGGCTACAATGAGCAGTTCTTC. Residues: CASSAGGSSGGYNEQFF.

CDR3 loop: CASSLKPGGLGGYTF. Here the CDR3 DNA reads TGTGCCAGCAGCCTGAAACCAGGGGGCCTGGGAGGCTACACCTTC. The J gene is TRBJ1-2, the V gene TRBV7-2; 8 positions agree with TRBD1. V was clipped by 5 bases and J by 8 bases; unmatched bases: 13. CDR1 is SGHTA and CDR2 is FQGNSA in the germline V gene. The CDR3 loop spans 15 amino acids.

This sequence joins TRBV4-1 and TRBJ2-7, with a weak D call TRBD1 (6 bases). With 3 bases removed from V and 2 bases from J, the gap between germline ends came to 8 bases. The CDR3 totals 13 residues. Germline V gene sequence: CDR1 MGHRA, CDR2 YSYEKL. For the CDR3, the DNA is TGCGCCAGCAGCCACGGGGACACCTACGAGCAGTACTTC. Its protein product is CASSHGDTYEQYF.

The chain employs TRBV18 and TRBJ1-6, with 9 bases fitting TRBD1. CDR1 is KGHSH and CDR2 is LQKENI in the germline V gene. Germline trimming cut 4 bases from V and 9 bases from J; bases unmatched to any gene: 13. The CDR3 length is 17 residues. Written as DNA, the CDR3 is TGTGCCAGCTCACGGGGACAGGGTTTTTCAGGTGGTTCACCCCTCCACTTT. Encoded protein: CASSRGQGFSGGSPLHF.

This clone has a single count. V is TRBV10-3 and J is TRBJ1-2; possible D gene TRBD1, 5 bases. Germline V gene sequence: CDR1 ENHRY, CDR2 SYGVKD. This CDR3 has 12 amino acids. The ends were cut back, 6 bases at V and 6 bases at J, with 11 bases in the middle. For the CDR3, the DNA is TGTGCCATCAGCCCGACAGAGAATGGCTACACCTTC. Translated, it gives CAISPTENGYTF.

V usage is TRBV15 and J usage is TRBJ2-2; weak D call: TRBD1 (6 bases). Trimming pared 8 bases from V and 5 bases from J, leaving 18 bases between. Germline values: CDR1 LNHNV, CDR2 YYDKDF (reference sequence). The CDR3 has 15 amino acids. The CDR3 loop is CATRAQGKLTGELFF. The DNA for the CDR3 is TGTGCCACCCGAGCGCAGGGGAAGTTGACCGGGGAGCTGTTTTTT.

The rearrangement uses TRBV4-1 and TRBJ2-2; D may be TRBD1 (5 bases). The V gene's germline CDR1 is MGHRA and CDR2 YSYEKL. This CDR3 is built from 13 residues. Trimming shortened V by 6 bases and J by 6 bases, and 11 bases separated the two germline ends. The CDR3 sequence is CASRRGDAGELFF. DNA for the CDR3: TGCGCCAGCAGAAGGGGTGACGCCGGGGAGCTGTTTTTT.

The gene calls are TRBV18 and TRBJ2-2; weak D call: TRBD2 (6 bases). Trimming cost V 3 bases and J 4 bases, with 15 bases left between them. Germline CDR1 is KGHSH and CDR2 is LQKENI. CDR3 length: 16 amino acids. CDR3 bases: TGTGCCAGCTCACCGTCGGCGGGGTCTGGCACCGGGGAGCTGTTTTTT. As protein: CASSPSAGSGTGELFF.

V usage is TRBV9 and J usage is TRBJ2-1, with 9 nucleotides matching TRBD1. V lost 7 bases and J lost 0; bases outside the gene matches: 5. Germline V gene sequence: CDR1 SGDLS, CDR2 YYNGEE. There are 15 residues in the CDR3. Written as DNA, the CDR3 is TGTGCCAGCGTCCGGGGACAGGGCTCCTACAATGAGCAGTTCTTC. As protein: CASVRGQGSYNEQFF.